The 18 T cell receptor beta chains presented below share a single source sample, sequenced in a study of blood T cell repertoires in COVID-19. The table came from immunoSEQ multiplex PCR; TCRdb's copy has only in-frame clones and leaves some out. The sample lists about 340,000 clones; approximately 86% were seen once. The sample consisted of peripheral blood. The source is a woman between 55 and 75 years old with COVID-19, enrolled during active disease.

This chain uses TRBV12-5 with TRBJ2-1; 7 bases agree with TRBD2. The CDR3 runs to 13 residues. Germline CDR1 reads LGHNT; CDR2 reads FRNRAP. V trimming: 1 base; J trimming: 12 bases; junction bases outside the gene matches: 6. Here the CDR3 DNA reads TGTGCTAGTGGTTTGGACTGGGGGGGAGGGCAGTTCTTC. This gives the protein CASGLDWGGGQFF.

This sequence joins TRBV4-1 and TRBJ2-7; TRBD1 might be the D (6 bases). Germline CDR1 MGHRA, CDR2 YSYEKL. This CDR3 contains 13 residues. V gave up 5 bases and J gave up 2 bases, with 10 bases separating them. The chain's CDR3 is CASSAWTAYEQYF. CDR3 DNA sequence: TGCGCCAGCAGCGCTTGGACAGCCTACGAGCAGTACTTC.

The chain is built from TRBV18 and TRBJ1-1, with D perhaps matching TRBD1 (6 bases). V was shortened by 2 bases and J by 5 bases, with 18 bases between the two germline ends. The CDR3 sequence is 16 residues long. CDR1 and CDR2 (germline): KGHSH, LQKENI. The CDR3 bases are TGTGCCAGCTCACCAGAGGGCAGGGGCGGTAGGACTGAAGCTTTCTTT. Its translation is CASSPEGRGGRTEAFF.

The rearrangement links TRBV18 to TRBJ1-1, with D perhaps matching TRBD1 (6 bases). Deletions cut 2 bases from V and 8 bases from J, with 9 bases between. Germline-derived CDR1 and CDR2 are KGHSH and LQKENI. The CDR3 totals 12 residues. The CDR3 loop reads CASSPTGTEAFF. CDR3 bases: TGTGCCAGCTCACCAACAGGGACCGAAGCTTTCTTT.

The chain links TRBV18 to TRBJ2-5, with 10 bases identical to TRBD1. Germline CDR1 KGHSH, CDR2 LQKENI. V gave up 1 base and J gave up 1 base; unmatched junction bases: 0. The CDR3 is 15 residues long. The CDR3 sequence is CASSPRTGGQETQYF. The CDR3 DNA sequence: TGTGCCAGCTCACCACGGACAGGGGGCCAAGAGACCCAGTACTTC.

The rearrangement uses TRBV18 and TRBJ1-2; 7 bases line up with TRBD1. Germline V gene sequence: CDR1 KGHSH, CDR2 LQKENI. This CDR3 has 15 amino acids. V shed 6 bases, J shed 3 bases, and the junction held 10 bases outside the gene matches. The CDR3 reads CASSPGGGFDYGYTF. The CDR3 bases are TGTGCCAGCTCCCCAGGGGGGGGATTCGACTATGGCTACACCTTC.

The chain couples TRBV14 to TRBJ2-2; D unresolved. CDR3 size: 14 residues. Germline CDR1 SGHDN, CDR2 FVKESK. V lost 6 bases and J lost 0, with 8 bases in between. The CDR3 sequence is CASSLISNTGELFF. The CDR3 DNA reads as TGTGCCAGCAGTCTAATATCGAACACCGGGGAGCTGTTTTTT. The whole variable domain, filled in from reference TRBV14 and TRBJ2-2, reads EAGVTQFPSHSVIEKGQTVTLRCDPISGHDNLYWYRRVMGKEIKFLLHFVKESKQDESGMPNNRFLAERTGGTYSTLKVQPAELEDSGVYFCASSLISNTGELFFGEGSRLTVL.

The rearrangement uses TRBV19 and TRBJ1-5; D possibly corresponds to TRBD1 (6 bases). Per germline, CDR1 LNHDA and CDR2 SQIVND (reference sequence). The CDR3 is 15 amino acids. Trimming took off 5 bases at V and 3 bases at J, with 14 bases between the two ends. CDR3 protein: CASSFGGEANQPQHF. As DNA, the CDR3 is TGTGCCAGTAGTTTTGGGGGCGAGGCCAATCAGCCCCAGCATTTT.

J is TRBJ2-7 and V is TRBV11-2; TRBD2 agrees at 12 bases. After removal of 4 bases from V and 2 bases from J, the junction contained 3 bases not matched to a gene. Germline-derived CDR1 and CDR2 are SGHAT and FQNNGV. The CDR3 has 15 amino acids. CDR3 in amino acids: CASSSRLAGAYEQYF. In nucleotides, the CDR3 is TGTGCCAGCAGCTCTAGACTAGCGGGGGCCTACGAGCAGTACTTC.

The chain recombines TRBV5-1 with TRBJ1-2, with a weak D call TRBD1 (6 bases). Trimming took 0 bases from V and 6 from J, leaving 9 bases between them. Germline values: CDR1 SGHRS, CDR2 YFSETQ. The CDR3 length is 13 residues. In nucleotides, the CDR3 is TGCGCCAGCAGCTTGGTTGAGGGGGATGGCTACACCTTC. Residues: CASSLVEGDGYTF. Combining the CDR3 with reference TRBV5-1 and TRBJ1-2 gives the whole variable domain KAGVTQTPRYLIKTRGQQVTLSCSPISGHRSVSWYQQTPGQGLQFLFEYFSETQRNKGNFPGRFSGRQFSNSRSEMNVSTLELGDSALYLCASSLVEGDGYTFGSGTRLTVV.

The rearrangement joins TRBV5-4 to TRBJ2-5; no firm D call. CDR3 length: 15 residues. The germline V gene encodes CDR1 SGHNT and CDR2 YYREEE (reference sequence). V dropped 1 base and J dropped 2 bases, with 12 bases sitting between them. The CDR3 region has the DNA TGTGCCAGCAGCTTGAACAGTAGAAGTCAAGAGACCCAGTACTTC. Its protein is CASSLNSRSQETQYF.

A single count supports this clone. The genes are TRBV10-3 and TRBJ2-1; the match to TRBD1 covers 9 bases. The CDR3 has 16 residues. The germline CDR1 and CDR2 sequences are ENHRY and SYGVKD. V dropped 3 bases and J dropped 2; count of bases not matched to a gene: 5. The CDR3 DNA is TGTGCCATCAGTGAACCTGACAGGGGGACCTACAATGAGCAGTTCTTC. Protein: CAISEPDRGTYNEQFF.

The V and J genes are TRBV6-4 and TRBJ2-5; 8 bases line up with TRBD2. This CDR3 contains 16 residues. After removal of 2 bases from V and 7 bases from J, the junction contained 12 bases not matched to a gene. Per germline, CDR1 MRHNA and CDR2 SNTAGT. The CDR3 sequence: CASSDAGPPGGGTQYF. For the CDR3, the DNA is TGTGCCAGCAGTGACGCAGGTCCCCCCGGGGGGGGGACCCAGTACTTC.

CDR3 bases: TGTGCCAGCAGCCCCCGGACTAGCGGGACCGGGGAGCTGTTTTTT. Translating it yields CASSPRTSGTGELFF. The rearrangement links TRBV9 to TRBJ2-2; 11 positions match TRBD2. V shed 4 bases, J shed 5 bases, and the junction held 4 bases outside the gene matches. The CDR3 extends over 15 amino acids. Germline values: CDR1 SGDLS, CDR2 YYNGEE.

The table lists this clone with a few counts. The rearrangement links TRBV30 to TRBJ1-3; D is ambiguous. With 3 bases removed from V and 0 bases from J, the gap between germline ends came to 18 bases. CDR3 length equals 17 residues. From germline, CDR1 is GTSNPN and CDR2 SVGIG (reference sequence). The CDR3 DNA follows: TGTGCCTGGAGCTACTGGACTGGACGGTCCTCTGGAAACACCATATATTTT. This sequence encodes CAWSYWTGRSSGNTIYF.

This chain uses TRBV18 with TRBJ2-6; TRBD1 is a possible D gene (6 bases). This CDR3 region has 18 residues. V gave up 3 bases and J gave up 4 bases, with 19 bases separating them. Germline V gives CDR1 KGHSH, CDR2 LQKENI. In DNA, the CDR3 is TGTGCCAGCTCACCGACAGGACTCGCGCCTTCGGGGGCCAACGTCCTGACTTTC. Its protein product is CASSPTGLAPSGANVLTF.

DNA of the CDR3: TGTGCCAGCAGTTACACGGGGTTGGGTACCAACCAAGAGACCCAGTACTTC. Translated: CASSYTGLGTNQETQYF. This rearrangement joins TRBV6-2 or TRBV6-3 to TRBJ2-5, with D perhaps matching TRBD2 (5 bases). CDR3 length: 17 residues. The V gene's germline CDR1 is MNHEY and CDR2 SVGEGT. The V gene lost 2 bases and the J gene lost 0 bases, with 16 bases spanning the gap.

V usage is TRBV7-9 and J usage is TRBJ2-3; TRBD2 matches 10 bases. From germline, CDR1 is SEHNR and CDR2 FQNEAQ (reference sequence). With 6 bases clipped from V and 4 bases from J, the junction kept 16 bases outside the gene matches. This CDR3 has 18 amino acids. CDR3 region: CASRTTSGVSLGADTQYF. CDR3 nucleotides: TGTGCCAGCAGGACAACTAGCGGGGTTTCTTTGGGAGCAGATACGCAGTATTTT.